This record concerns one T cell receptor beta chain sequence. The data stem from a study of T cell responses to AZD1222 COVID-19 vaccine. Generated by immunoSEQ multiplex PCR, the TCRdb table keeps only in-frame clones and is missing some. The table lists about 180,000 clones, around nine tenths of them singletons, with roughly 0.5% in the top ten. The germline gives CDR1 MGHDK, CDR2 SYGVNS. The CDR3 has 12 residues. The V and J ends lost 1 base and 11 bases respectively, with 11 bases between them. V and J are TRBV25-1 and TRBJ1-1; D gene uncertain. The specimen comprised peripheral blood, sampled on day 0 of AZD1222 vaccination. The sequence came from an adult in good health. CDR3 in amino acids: CASSELTVGAFF. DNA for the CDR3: TGTGCCAGCAGTGAATTAACAGTTGGGGCTTTCTTT.